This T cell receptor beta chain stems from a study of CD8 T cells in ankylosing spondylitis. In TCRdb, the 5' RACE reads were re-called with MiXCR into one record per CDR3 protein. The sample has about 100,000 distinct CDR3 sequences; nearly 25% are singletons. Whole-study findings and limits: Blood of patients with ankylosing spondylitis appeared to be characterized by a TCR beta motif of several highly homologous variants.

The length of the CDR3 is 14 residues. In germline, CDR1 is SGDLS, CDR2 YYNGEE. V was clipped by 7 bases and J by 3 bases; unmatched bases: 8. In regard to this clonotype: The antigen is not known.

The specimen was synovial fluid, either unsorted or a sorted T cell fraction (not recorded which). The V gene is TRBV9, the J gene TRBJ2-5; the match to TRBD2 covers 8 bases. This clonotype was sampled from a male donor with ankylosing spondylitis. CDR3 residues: CASGTGGGEETQYF. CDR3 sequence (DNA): TGTGCCAGCGGCACCGGGGGGGGAGAAGAGACCCAGTACTTC.